This TCR beta chain was identified during a study of OX40 agonist ivuxolimab in advanced cancers. Turning to the study itself: Three dose-escalation patients had partial responses: one with hepatocellular carcinoma and two with cutaneous melanoma.

The method was immunoSEQ multiplex PCR; TCRdb's version includes in-frame clones alone and lacks a portion of them. The sample lists approximately 32,000 clones, approximately 81% occurring once. The CDR3 loop spans 14 amino acids. CDR1 and CDR2 (germline): SGHTA, FQGTGA. Unmatched junction bases numbered 7, after V lost 5 bases and J lost 8 bases. Notes on the study in general: Both blood CD4+ and CD8+ T cells showed clonal growth by week 6 at 0.1 to 3.0 mg/kg.

Remarks on this clone: Its antigen is undetermined.

The chain is built from TRBV7-3 and TRBJ1-4; 8 nucleotides agree with TRBD1. The source is an adult with an advanced solid tumor such as melanoma, head and neck, liver or kidney cancer. The sequencing here drew on CD4+ or CD8+ T cells sorted from blood, taken in a trial of the OX40 agonist ivuxolimab. The CDR3 protein is CASSQGQGREKLFF. The CDR3 DNA sequence: TGTGCCAGCAGCCAAGGACAGGGACGGGAAAAACTGTTTTTT.